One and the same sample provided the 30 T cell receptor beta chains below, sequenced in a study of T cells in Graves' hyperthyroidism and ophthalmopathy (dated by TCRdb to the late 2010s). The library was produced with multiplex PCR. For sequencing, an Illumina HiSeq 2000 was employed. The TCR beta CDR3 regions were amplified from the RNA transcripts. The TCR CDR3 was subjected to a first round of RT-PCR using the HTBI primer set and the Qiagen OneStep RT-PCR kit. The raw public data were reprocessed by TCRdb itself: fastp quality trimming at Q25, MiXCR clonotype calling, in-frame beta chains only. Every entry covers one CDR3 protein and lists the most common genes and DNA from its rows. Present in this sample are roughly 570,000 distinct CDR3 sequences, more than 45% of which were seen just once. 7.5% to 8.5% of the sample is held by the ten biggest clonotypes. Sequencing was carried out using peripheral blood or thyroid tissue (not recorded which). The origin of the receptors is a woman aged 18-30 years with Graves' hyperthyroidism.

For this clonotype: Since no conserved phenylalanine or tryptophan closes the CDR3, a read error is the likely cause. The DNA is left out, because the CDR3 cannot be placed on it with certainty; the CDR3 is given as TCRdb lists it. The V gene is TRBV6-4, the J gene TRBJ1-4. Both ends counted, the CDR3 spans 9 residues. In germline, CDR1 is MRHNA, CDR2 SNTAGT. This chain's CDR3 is CASREGGES.

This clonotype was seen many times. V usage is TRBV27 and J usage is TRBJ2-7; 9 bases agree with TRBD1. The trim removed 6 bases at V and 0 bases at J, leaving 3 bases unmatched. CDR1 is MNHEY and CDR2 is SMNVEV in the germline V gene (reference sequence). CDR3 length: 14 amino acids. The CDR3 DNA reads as TGTGCCAGCAGGGGACAGGGTAGCTCCTACGAGCAGTACTTC. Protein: CASRGQGSSYEQYF.

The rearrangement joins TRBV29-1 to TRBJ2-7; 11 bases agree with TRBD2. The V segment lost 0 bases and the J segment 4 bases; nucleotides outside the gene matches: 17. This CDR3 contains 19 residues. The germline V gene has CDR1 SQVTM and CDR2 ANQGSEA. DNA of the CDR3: TGCAGCGTTGAAGATCCCCACAGTGACTCCGGGACTAGCGGATACGAGCAGTACTTC. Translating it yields CSVEDPHSDSGTSGYEQYF.

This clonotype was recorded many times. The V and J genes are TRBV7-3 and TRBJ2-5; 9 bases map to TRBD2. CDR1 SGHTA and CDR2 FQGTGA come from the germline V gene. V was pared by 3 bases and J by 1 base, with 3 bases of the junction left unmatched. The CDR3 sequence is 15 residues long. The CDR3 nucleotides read TGTGCCAGCAGCTTGCTAGCGGGATCCCAAGAGACCCAGTACTTC. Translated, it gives CASSLLAGSQETQYF.

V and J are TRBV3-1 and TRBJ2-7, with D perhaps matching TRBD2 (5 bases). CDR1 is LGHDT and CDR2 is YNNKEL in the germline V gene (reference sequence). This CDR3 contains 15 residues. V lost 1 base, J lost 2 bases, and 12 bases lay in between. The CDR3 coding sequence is TGTGCCAGCAGCCAAGCCCCTAGCCAGGCCTACGAGCAGTACTTC. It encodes CASSQAPSQAYEQYF.

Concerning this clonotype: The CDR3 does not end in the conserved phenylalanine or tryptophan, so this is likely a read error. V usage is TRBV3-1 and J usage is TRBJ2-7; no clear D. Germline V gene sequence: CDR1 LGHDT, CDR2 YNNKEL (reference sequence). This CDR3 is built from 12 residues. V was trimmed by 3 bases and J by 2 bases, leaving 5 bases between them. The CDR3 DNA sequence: TGTGCCAGCAGCCAGGCCACCTACGAGCAGTACCTC. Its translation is CASSQATYEQYL.

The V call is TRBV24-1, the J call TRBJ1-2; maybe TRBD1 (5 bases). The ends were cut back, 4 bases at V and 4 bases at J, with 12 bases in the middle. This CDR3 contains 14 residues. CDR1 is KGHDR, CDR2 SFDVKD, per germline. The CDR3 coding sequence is TGTGCCACCAGTGACTCGGGACTTTCCTATGGCTACACCTTC. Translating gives CATSDSGLSYGYTF.

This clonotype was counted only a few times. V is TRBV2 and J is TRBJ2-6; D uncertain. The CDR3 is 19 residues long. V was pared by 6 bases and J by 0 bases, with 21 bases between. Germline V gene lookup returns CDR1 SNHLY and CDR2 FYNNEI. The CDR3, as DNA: TGTGCCAGCAGCCTCAGAAAAGCCAGAGTAAACTCTGGGGCCAACGTCCTGACTTTC. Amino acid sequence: CASSLRKARVNSGANVLTF.

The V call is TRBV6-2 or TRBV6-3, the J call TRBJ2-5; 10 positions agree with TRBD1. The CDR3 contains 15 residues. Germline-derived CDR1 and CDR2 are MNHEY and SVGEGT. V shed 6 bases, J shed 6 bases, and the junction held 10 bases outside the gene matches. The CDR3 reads CASSSTGGGVQTQYF. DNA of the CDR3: TGTGCCAGCAGCTCGACAGGGGGCGGGGTGCAGACCCAGTACTTC.

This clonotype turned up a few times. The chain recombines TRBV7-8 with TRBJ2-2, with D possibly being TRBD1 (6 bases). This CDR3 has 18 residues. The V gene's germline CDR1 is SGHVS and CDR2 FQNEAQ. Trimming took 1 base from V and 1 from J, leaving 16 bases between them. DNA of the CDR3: TGTGCCAGCAGCTTAGGCCATTACAGGGTGCAGAACACCGGGGAGCTGTTTTTT. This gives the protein CASSLGHYRVQNTGELFF.

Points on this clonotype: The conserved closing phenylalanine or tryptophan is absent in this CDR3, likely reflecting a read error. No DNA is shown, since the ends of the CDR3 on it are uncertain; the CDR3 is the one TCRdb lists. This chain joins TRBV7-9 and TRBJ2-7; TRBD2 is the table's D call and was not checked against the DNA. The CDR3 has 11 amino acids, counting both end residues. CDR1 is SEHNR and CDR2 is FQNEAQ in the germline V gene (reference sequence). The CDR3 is CASSPPPGLAG.

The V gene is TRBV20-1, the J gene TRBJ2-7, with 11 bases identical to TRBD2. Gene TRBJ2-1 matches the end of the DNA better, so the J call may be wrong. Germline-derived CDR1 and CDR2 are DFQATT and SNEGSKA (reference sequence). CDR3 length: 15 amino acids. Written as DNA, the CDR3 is TGCAGTGCTTTAAAGGGACTAGCGGACTACAATGAGCAGTTCTTC. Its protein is CSALKGLADYNEQFF.

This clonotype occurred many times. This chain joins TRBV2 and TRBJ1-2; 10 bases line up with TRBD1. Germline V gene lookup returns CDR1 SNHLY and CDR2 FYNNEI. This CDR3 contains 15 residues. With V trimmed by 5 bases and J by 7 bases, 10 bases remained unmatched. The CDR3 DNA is TGTGCCAGCAGTTTTACGACCGGGACAGGGGTTGGCTACACCTTC. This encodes CASSFTTGTGVGYTF.

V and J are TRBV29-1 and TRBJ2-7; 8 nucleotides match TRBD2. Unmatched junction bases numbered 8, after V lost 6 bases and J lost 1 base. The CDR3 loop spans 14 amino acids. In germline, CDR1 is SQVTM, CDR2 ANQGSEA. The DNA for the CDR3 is TGCAGCGTCACAACTCGACTAGCGTCCTACGAGCAGTACTTC. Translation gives CSVTTRLASYEQYF.

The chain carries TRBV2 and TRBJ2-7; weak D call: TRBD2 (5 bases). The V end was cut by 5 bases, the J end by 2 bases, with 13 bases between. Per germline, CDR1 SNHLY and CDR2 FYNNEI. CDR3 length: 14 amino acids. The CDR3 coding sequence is TGTGCCAGCAGTCCCCCCGACGGGACCTACGAGCAGTACTTC. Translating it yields CASSPPDGTYEQYF.

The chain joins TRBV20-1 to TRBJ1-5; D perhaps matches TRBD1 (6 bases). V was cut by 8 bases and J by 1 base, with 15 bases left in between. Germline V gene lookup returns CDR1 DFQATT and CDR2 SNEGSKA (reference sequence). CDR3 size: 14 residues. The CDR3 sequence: CSQRTVSSNQPQHF. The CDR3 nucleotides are TGCAGTCAAAGGACAGTTAGCAGCAATCAGCCCCAGCATTTT.

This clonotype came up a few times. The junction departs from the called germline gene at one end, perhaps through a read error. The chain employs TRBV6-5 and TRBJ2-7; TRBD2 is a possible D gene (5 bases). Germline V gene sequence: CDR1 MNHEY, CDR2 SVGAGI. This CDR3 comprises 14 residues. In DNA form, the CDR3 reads TGTGCCGGCAGACCGGGATCCTATGTCTCCGAGCAGTACTTC. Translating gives CAGRPGSYVSEQYF.

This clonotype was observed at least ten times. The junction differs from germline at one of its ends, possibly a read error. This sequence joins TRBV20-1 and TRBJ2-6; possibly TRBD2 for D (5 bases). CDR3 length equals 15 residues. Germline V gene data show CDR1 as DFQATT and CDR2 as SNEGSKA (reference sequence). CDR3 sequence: CSAPGLASGTNVLTF. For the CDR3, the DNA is TGCAGTGCCCCCGGACTGGCTTCTGGGACCAACGTCCTGACTTTC.

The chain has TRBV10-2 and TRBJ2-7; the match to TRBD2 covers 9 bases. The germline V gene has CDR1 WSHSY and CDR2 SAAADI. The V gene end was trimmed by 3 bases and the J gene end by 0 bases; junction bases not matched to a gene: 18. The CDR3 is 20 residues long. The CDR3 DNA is TGCGCCAGCAGTGAATCGACTAGCGGAGTTTGGGGTTTAGGCTCCTACGAGCAGTACTTC. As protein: CASSESTSGVWGLGSYEQYF.

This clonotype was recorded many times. CDR3 sequence reads: CASSPIYGPGELFF. CDR3 nucleotides: TGTGCCAGCAGCCCAATCTACGGACCCGGGGAGCTGTTTTTT. The chain has TRBV7-2 and TRBJ2-2; D not resolved. The CDR3 runs to 14 residues. V was pared by 5 bases and J by 6 bases, with 13 bases between. Germline CDR1 is SGHTA and CDR2 is FQGNSA.

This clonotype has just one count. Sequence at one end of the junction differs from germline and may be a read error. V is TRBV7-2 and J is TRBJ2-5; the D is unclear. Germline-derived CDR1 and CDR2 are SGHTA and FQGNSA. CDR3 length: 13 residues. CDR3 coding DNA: TGTGCCGGCAGCTTCCGGCCGGGCGAGACCCAGTACTTC. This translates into CAGSFRPGETQYF.

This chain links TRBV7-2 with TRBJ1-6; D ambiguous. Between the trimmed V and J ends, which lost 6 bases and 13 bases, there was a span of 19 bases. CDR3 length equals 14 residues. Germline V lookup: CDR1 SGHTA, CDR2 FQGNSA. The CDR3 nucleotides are TGTGCCAGCAGAAGAGGATGGGGTAATCCGCCCCTCCACTTT. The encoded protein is CASRRGWGNPPLHF.

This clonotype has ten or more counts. The CDR3 region has the DNA TGTGCCATCAGTGAGTCGGGGGTCAGTCACACCATATATTTT. Its translation is CAISESGVSHTIYF. V usage is TRBV10-3 and J usage is TRBJ1-3; possibly TRBD1 for D (5 bases). Germline V CDR1 and CDR2: ENHRY, SYGVKD. The V gene lost 0 bases and the J gene lost 8 bases, with 11 bases spanning the gap. This CDR3 comprises 14 residues.

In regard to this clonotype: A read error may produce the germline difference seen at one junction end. CDR3 region: CASSIGDRDTGELSW. The CDR3 DNA follows: TGTGCCAGTAGTATAGGGGACAGGGACACCGGGGAGCTGTCTTGG. The gene calls are TRBV19 and TRBJ2-2; TRBD1 aligns across 9 bases. There are 15 residues in the CDR3. Looked up from germline, CDR1 is LNHDA and CDR2 is SQIVND (reference sequence).

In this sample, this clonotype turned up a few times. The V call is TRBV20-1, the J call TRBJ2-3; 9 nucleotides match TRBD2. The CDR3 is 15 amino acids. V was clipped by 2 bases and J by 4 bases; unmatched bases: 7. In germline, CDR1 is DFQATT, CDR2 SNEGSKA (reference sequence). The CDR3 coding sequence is TGCAGTGCTAGACGGCGGGAGGGTGGTGCAGATACGCAGTATTTT. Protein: CSARRREGGADTQYF.

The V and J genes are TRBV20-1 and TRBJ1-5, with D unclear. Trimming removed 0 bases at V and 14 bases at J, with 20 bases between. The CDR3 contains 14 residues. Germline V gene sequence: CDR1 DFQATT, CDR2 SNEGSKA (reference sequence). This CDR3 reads CSARDGGSNGYEHF. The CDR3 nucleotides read TGCAGTGCTAGAGATGGCGGGAGTAACGGGTACGAGCATTTT.

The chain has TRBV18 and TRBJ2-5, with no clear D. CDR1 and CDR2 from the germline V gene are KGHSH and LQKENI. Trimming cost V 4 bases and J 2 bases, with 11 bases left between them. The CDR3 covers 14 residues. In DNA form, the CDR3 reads TGTGCCAGCTCACGACCGGGTCAGCAAGAGACCCAGTACTTC. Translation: CASSRPGQQETQYF.

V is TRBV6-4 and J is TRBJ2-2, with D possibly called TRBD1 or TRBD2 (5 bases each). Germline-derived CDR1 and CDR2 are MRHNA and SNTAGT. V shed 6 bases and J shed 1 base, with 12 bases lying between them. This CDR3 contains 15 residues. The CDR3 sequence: CASRGTDMNTGELFF. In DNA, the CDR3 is TGTGCCAGCAGAGGGACGGATATGAACACCGGGGAGCTGTTTTTT.

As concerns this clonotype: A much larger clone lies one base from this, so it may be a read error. In DNA, the CDR3 is TGCGCCAGCAGTGAGGTCGGCGGGAGGGTCGCGGGCACCGGGGAGCTGTTTTTT. Translated: CASSEVGGRVAGTGELFF. V is TRBV6-6 and J is TRBJ2-2; 9 bases are a match to TRBD2. This CDR3 contains 18 residues. Germline CDR1 and CDR2: MNHNY and SVGAGI (reference sequence).

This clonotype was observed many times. For the CDR3, the DNA is TGTGCCAGCAGCTTGGCTACCGGACAGGGGGGGGAGACCCAGTACTTC. Residues: CASSLATGQGGETQYF. V is TRBV5-5 and J is TRBJ2-5; 10 nucleotides align to TRBD1. CDR1 and CDR2 from the germline V gene are SGHKS and YYEKEE (reference sequence). Trimming removed 0 bases from V and 5 bases from J; junction bases left unmatched: 7. There are 16 residues in the CDR3.